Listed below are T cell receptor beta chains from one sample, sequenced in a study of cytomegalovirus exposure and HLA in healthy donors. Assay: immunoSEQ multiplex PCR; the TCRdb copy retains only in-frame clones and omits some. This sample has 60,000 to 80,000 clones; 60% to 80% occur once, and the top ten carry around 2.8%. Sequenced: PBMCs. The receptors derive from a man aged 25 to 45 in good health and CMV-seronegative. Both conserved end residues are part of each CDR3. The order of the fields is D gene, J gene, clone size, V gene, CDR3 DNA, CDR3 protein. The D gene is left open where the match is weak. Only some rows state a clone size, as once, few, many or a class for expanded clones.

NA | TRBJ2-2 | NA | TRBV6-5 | TGTGCCAGCACCCCCGATCGAGGTCACACCGGGGAGCTGTTTTTT | CASTPDRGHTGELFF
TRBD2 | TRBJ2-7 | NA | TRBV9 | TGTGCCAGCAGCGTAGGGGGAGGGACTAGTACGTACGAGCAGTACTTC | CASSVGGGTSTYEQYF
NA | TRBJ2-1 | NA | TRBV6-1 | TGTGCCAGCAGTGAAATTGGACAAACCAACCGATACTACAATGAGCAGTTCTTC | CASSEIGQTNRYYNEQFF
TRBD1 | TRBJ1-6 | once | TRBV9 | TGTGCCAGCAGCGGGGAGACAGGGGATAATTCACCCCTCCACTTT | CASSGETGDNSPLHF
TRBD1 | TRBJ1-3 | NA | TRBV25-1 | TGTGCCAGCAGTGAGAGACAGGGGCCACGAAACACCATATATTTT | CASSERQGPRNTIYF
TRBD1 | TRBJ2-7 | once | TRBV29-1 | TGCAGCGTGATAGCCGGGACAGGGGTTGGGGAGCAGTACTTC | CSVIAGTGVGEQYF
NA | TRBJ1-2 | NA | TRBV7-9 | TGTGCCAGCAGCTTAGCGCTGGGGGGTGGAGGCTACACCTTC | CASSLALGGGGYTF
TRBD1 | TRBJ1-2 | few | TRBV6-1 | TGTGCCAGCAGTGTTGACAGGGGCAATGGCTACACCTTC | CASSVDRGNGYTF
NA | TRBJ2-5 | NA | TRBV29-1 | TGCAGCGTGGACATTTCTGAGACCCAGTACTTC | CSVDISETQYF
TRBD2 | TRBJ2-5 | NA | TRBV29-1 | TGCAGCGTTCTGACAGGAACGACTAGCGGACAAGAGACCCAGTACTTC | CSVLTGTTSGQETQYF
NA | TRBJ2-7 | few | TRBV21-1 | TGTGCCAGCAGCAAATACGGGGGGGTAGTCGGGCAGTACTTC | CASSKYGGVVGQYF
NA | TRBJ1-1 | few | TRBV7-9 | TGTGCCAGCAGCTTAGTCGGTGCCTCTGAAGCTTTCTTT | CASSLVGASEAFF
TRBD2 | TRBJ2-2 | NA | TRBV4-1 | TGCGCCAGCAGCCAACGGACTAGCGGGGGGGCGGTTACCGGGGAGCTGTTTTTT | CASSQRTSGGAVTGELFF
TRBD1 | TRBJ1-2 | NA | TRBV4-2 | TGTGCCAGCAGCCAAGCCGCCAGGGGGTTGGCTGGCTACACCTTC | CASSQAARGLAGYTF
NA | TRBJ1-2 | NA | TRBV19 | TGTGCCAGTAGCGAGGATAACAATGGCTACACCTTC | CASSEDNNGYTF
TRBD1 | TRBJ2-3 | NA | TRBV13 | TGTGCCAGCAGCGGGACAGGGAGCACAGATACGCAGTATTTT | CASSGTGSTDTQYF
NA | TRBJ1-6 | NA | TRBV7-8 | TGTGCCAGCAGCACAGACAGGCCGACCTACTATAATTCACCCCTCCACTTT | CASSTDRPTYYNSPLHF
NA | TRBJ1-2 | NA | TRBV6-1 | TGTGCCAGCAGGCGGGGGCTTTTTGGCTACACCTTC | CASRRGLFGYTF
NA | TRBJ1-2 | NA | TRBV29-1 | TGCAGCGTGGACGGGGTTCAGGGCTACACCTTC | CSVDGVQGYTF
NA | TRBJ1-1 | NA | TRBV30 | TGTGCCTGGAGCGGGCGGGGTTTCACTGAAGCTTTCTTT | CAWSGRGFTEAFF
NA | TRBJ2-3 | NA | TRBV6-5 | TGTGCCAGCAGTTACTCGAGGCAGCACACAGATACGCAGTATTTT | CASSYSRQHTDTQYF
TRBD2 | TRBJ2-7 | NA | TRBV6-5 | TGTGCCAGCAGTTACTCTAGCGGGAGCTCCTACGAGCAGTACTTC | CASSYSSGSSYEQYF
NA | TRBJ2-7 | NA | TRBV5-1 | TGCGCCAGCAGCTTCCCAGGTGACTCCTACGAGCAGTACTTC | CASSFPGDSYEQYF
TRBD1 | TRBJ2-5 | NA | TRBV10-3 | TGTGCCATCAGTGAGCTGACAGGGGCCGGGGAGACCCAGTACTTC | CAISELTGAGETQYF
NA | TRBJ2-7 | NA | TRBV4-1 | TGCGCCAGCAGCCAAGAAATATGGCAGGAATCCTACGAGCAGTACTTC | CASSQEIWQESYEQYF
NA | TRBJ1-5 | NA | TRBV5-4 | TGTGCCAGCAGCTTGTTGGGGGGAGATCAGCCCCAGCATTTT | CASSLLGGDQPQHF
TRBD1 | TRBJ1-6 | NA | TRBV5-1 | TGCGCCAGCAGCCAGGGACAGGGACAAAATTCACCCCTCCACTTT | CASSQGQGQNSPLHF
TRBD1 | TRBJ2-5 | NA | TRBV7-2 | TGTGCCAGCAGCGCTACAGGGGGCCAAGAGACCCAGTACTTC | CASSATGGQETQYF
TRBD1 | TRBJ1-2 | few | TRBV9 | TGTGCCAGCAGCGCCTTTAGGACAGGATATGGCTACACCTTC | CASSAFRTGYGYTF
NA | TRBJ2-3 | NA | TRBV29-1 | TGCAGCGTTGACGGGGGCACAGATACGCAGTATTTT | CSVDGGTDTQYF
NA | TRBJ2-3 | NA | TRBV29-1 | TGCAGCGTTGGAGCAGGCACGGATACGCAGTATTTT | CSVGAGTDTQYF
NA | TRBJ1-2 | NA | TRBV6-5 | TGTGCCAGCAGTTACACAGGGATTTTTGGCTACACCTTC | CASSYTGIFGYTF
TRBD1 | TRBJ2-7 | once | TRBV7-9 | TGTGCCAGCAGCGAGACAGGGCTCTACGAGCAGTACTTC | CASSETGLYEQYF
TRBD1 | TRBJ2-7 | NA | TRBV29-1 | TGCAGCGTTGGGGACCTGGACAGGGGCGACTCGCAGTACTTC | CSVGDLDRGDSQYF
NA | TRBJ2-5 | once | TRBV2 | TGTGCCAGACAGGGAGAGGACTTC | CARQGEDF
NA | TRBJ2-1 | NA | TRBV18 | TGTGCCAGCTCGCCCCAGGGGCGAAACAATGAGCAGTTCTTC | CASSPQGRNNEQFF
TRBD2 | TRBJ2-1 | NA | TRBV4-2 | TGTGCCAGCAGCCCCCTAGCGGGGGGCAGCTCCTACAATGAGCAGTTCTTC | CASSPLAGGSSYNEQFF
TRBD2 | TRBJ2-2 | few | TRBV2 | TGTGCCATCTTTTTCCGGACTAGCGGGGGACCTGCGAACACCGGGGAGCTGTTTTTT | CAIFFRTSGGPANTGELFF
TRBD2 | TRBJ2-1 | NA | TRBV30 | TGTGCCTGGAGTGGGACTAGCGGGGGAATTGAGCAGTTCTTC | CAWSGTSGGIEQFF
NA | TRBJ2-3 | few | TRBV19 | TGTGCCAGTAGTATTGCCCTAGATGCAGATACGCAGTATTTT | CASSIALDADTQYF
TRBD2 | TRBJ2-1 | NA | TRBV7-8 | TGTGCCAGCAGCTGGACTAGCGGGGGGTTCGGGGAGTTCTTC | CASSWTSGGFGEFF
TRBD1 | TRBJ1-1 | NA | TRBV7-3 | TGTGCCAGCAGCCTGGGGACAGGGGACACTGAAGCTTTCTTT | CASSLGTGDTEAFF
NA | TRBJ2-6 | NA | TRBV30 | TGTGCCTGGGAGGCTGGGGCCAACGTCCTGACTTTC | CAWEAGANVLTF
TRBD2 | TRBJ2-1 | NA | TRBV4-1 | TGCGCCAGCAGCATCCTTAGCGGGGGATACAATGAGCAGTTCTTC | CASSILSGGYNEQFF
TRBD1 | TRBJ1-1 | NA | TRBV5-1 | TGCGCCAGCAGCACGGAGACAGGGTCGGATGAAGCTTTCTTT | CASSTETGSDEAFF
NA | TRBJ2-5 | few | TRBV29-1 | TGCAGCGTTGACTCCAGGGTTCTCTTCGAGACCCAGTACTTC | CSVDSRVLFETQYF
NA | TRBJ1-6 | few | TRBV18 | TGTGCCAGCTCACCCGGAGGGCAAACGAATTCACCCCTCCACTTT | CASSPGGQTNSPLHF
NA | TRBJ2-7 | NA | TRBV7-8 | TGTGCCAGCAGCTTAGGGACAACCTCCTACGAGCAGTACTTC | CASSLGTTSYEQYF